This section outlines one TCR beta chain sequence together with its context. Original methodology: Scientists estimated how many nucleated cells there were by amplifying reference gene primers. The method was immunoSEQ multiplex PCR; TCRdb's version includes in-frame clones alone and lacks a portion of them. V and J calls and clone size follow that table, whereas D and trimming were derived from the DNA. The sample has roughly 170,000 clones; 85% to 90% are singletons. The length of the CDR3 is 15 residues. V lost 2 bases, J lost 4 bases, and 2 bases stayed unmatched. Germline lookup yields CDR1 MNHEY and CDR2 SVGAGI. The data originate from a study of blood T cell repertoires in COVID-19. As for the study in general: The study drew acute and convalescent COVID-19 samples from the United States, Italy and Spain. The cDNA or gDNA used as material had been derived from T cells, B-cell-depleted T cells, or PBMCs.

This chain connects TRBV6-5 to TRBJ1-6, with 7 bases aligning to TRBD1. The receptor was isolated from a man aged 40-49 years with active or convalescent COVID-19. Source material: peripheral blood. In nucleotides, the CDR3 is TGTGCCAGCAGTTACCGGGACAGTTATAATTCACCCCTCCACTTT. Translated, it gives CASSYRDSYNSPLHF.